The subject of this entry is one TCR beta chain. Its antigen is not identified. Method: immunoSEQ multiplex PCR; TCRdb's copy keeps in-frame clones and lacks some. The repertoire holds fewer than 30,000 clones, with approximately 80% as singletons. These data belong to a study of monozygotic twins with cystic fibrosis. Study-level results: Age, concordance and disease severity did not associate with shared CDR3 numbers. Nucleotide-identical clonotype sharing was significantly higher within monozygotic CF twin pairs than between unrelated CF individuals. J usage was most co-twin-similar in 8 of 16 pairs, V in 13.

Germline V lookup: CDR1 SGDLS, CDR2 YYNGEE. V shed 4 bases and J shed 1 base, with 22 bases lying between them. This CDR3 spans 18 amino acids. What was sequenced was blood. This sequence joins TRBV9 and TRBJ2-3; D remains ambiguous. The origin of this receptor is a girl aged 2-10 years with cystic fibrosis. The CDR3: CASSPRFPSPSGTDTQYF. The CDR3 nucleotides are TGTGCCAGCAGCCCCCGGTTCCCATCCCCGAGCGGCACAGATACGCAGTATTTT.